This T cell receptor beta chain was identified in a study of T cells after yellow fever vaccination. In the study overall: SMART-Seq v4 Ultra Low Input handled preparation of low-cell-number fractions.

On this clonotype: Its antigen is not known.

The study's findings and limits: A large majority of primary-vaccination clones showed up again after the booster (about 97% CD4, almost 90% CD8). Repertoires obtained by FACS sorting could include abundant clonotypes that entered as contaminants from the bulk population.

TCR cDNA was made by 5'RACE template switching, adding a universal primer site and UMIs. TCRdb fed the 5' RACE reads into MiXCR, producing one record per CDR3 protein. The sample includes roughly 330,000 distinct CDR3 sequences, around 7% seen only once; the top ten take 15% to 20%. The CDR3 loop spans 16 amino acids. Deletions cut 0 bases from V and 2 bases from J, with 13 bases between. This TCR was sampled from a man between 18 and 35 years old who received the YFV17D yellow fever vaccine. The sequenced sample was PBMCs, obtained 45 days after the first yellow fever vaccination. V is TRBV12-3 or TRBV12-4 and J is TRBJ1-2, with TRBD1 as a possible D gene (5 bases). Here the CDR3 DNA reads TGTGCCAGCAGTTTAGCGCTGGGGACCCCCAACTATGGCTACACCTTC. This gives the protein CASSLALGTPNYGYTF.